The T cell receptor (beta chain) described here comes from a study of T cell changes during pregnancy in multiple sclerosis. Libraries were prepared by immunoSEQ multiplex PCR; TCRdb keeps only in-frame clonotypes and omits some of them. Of tens of thousands of clones listed, around nine tenths are singletons. V lost 2 bases and J lost 0, with 5 bases in between. This CDR3 has 13 residues. CDR1 and CDR2 from the germline V gene are MGHRA and YSYEKL. The sequence was collected from a female donor with multiple sclerosis, enrolled in a pregnancy study. The sequencing here drew on CD4+ T cells from peripheral blood mononuclear cells, taken before pregnancy. This chain uses TRBV4-1 with TRBJ2-7; D remains ambiguous. Here the CDR3 reads CASSQRVSYEQYF. For the CDR3, the DNA is TGCGCCAGCAGCCAACGGGTCTCCTACGAGCAGTACTTC.